This is a list of T cell receptor beta chains from one sample in a study of cytomegalovirus exposure and HLA in healthy donors. Profiled with immunoSEQ multiplex PCR; TCRdb holds only in-frame clones, not every one. This table has about 160,000 clones, around 69% appearing once. Sequenced material: PBMCs. Every receptor here comes from a man between 60 and 75 years old in good health and CMV-seronegative. Each CDR3 is given with its conserved first and last residue. D genes are given only for firm matches. Rows may omit the clone size; those that give it use once, few, many or a size class.

j_gene: TRBJ2-2; v_gene: TRBV7-8; abundance: few; d_gene: -; CDR3aa: CASSLGGLTNTGELFF; CDR3nt: TGTGCCAGCAGCTTAGGAGGGTTGACGAACACCGGGGAGCTGTTTTTT
j_gene: TRBJ2-5; v_gene: TRBV7-2; abundance: -; d_gene: TRBD2; CDR3aa: CASSLQAGGISGETQYF; CDR3nt: TGTGCCAGCAGCTTGCAAGCGGGAGGAATTAGTGGAGAGACCCAGTACTTC
j_gene: TRBJ2-3; v_gene: TRBV5-1; abundance: -; d_gene: -; CDR3aa: CASRSKTAAQSTDTQYF; CDR3nt: TGCGCCAGCAGGTCGAAAACAGCGGCTCAGAGCACAGATACGCAGTATTTT
j_gene: TRBJ2-5; v_gene: TRBV5-6; abundance: -; d_gene: TRBD2; CDR3aa: CASQAPPGLAGGLRETQYF; CDR3nt: TGTGCCAGCCAGGCCCCACCAGGACTAGCGGGAGGGTTGCGGGAGACCCAGTACTTC
j_gene: TRBJ2-5; v_gene: TRBV7-9; abundance: -; d_gene: TRBD1; CDR3aa: CSSSFDPTGQGRKTQYF; CDR3nt: TGTTCCAGCAGCTTCGATCCCACCGGACAGGGGAGGAAGACCCAGTACTTC
j_gene: TRBJ2-7; v_gene: TRBV7-2; abundance: -; d_gene: TRBD2; CDR3aa: CASSLLGGGYEQYF; CDR3nt: TGTGCCAGCAGCTTATTGGGCGGGGGCTACGAGCAGTACTTC
j_gene: TRBJ2-3; v_gene: TRBV27; abundance: -; d_gene: TRBD1; CDR3aa: CASRGDRLYTDTQYF; CDR3nt: TGTGCCAGCAGAGGGGACAGACTCTACACAGATACGCAGTATTTT
j_gene: TRBJ2-7; v_gene: TRBV6-1; abundance: -; d_gene: -; CDR3aa: CASWGSGEPYEQYF; CDR3nt: TGTGCCAGCTGGGGGTCGGGGGAACCCTACGAGCAGTACTTC
j_gene: TRBJ2-3; v_gene: TRBV6-1; abundance: -; d_gene: TRBD2; CDR3aa: CASSESFSGMPDTQYF; CDR3nt: TGTGCCAGCAGTGAATCGTTTAGCGGGATGCCAGATACGCAGTATTTT
j_gene: TRBJ1-6; v_gene: TRBV5-4; abundance: -; d_gene: -; CDR3aa: CASSYQGNSPLHF; CDR3nt: TGTGCCAGCAGCTATCAGGGGAATTCACCCCTCCACTTT
j_gene: TRBJ2-2; v_gene: TRBV19; abundance: -; d_gene: -; CDR3aa: CASSMGRTGELFF; CDR3nt: TGTGCCAGTAGTATGGGGCGGACCGGGGAGCTGTTTTTT